This TCR beta chain was captured in a study of cytomegalovirus exposure and HLA in healthy donors (dated 2017 in TCRdb). A note on the overall study: An earlier analysis of roughly 500 of the donors reported about 260 Gb of sequence data and 95 million to 140 million unique TCR beta sequences obtained from about 179 million T cells. The study was designed to test whether signatures of past pathogen exposure could be identified by cataloging public T cell receptors. The number of typed donors differed by locus: about 620-630 for A, B, C, DRB1 and DQB1; about 520 for DQA1; some 590 for DPA1; and around 450 for DPB1. Rather than using new phenotypic data, the later analysis identified candidate immune exposures from TCR beta sequences and from how often those sequences occurred across donors. About 300 gigabases of sequencing data and approximately 93 million unique TCR sequences were included in an early release covering 550 to 650 HLA-typed donors. High-throughput TCR immunosequencing, statistical association of individual TCRs with disease status, and machine learning were combined to predict cytomegalovirus infection status. Every discovery cohort repertoire had been produced on one sequencing platform. Among roughly 370 genotyped donors of the cohort, an average of roughly 240,000 unique TCR beta nucleotide sequences were sequenced per donor, around 20% of them non-productive. Four to six DR-DQ haplotypes were handled as single units for association and clustering because linkage in the cohort was strong. An earlier analysis of roughly 600 of the donors used high-throughput TCR beta sequencing to judge whether each TCR beta V gene segment behaved as functional or pseudogenic. Among the roughly 400 genotyped donors, around 81% belonged to the genetic ancestry cluster associated with self-reported Caucasian donors. A later analysis re-analyzed previously published TCR beta repertoires from about 600 donors and added high-resolution HLA genotyping to study TCR occurrence patterns. In addition to the first cohort of approximately 670 subjects, a separate validation cohort of approximately 130 different subjects was used. Both class I and class II loci were covered by HLA typing, at four-digit resolution. The T cell repertoires of several hundred subjects were profiled by immunosequencing and related to cytomegalovirus serostatus. Donor age, sex, ethnicity and CMV serostatus were collected together with the repertoire data. Genome-wide SNP genotypes for about 65% of the roughly 670 donors were used in a later genetic analysis, which treated that subset as a discovery cohort. Overall study outcomes, separate from this receptor: A few of the identified cytomegalovirus-associated TCR beta chains were confirmed in vitro to be specific for cytomegalovirus antigens. This cohort had only TCR beta chains sequenced, and the lack of alpha or paired-chain data limited which features could be detected. The classifier was reported to diagnose cytomegalovirus status with high specificity and sensitivity in both the original and validation cohorts. In the study, about 150 TCR beta chains were listed as associated with cytomegalovirus. CMV serostatus was the only immune exposure information available for the cohort. Across donors, most TCR sequences were observed very rarely, whereas some public TCRs were present in many individuals. Most CMV-associated TCR beta chains appeared to be HLA-restricted in a later analysis, and the HLA associations seemed to be driven largely by CMV exposure. In a later analysis, the rate of TCR association differed among HLA loci, with DRB1 alleles having the most associated TCRs and HLA-C alleles having the fewest. In a later analysis, several top co-occurrence clusters were reported to appear linked to parvovirus B19, influenza, CMV and Epstein-Barr virus. According to a later genetic analysis, donors in an Asian-associated ancestry cluster had fewer N-insertions in productive TCRs than the approximately 650-donor mean. The earlier analysis of 587 of the donors excluded approximately 15 rarely observed V segments, including chromosome 9 orphons, because counts were too low. In a later analysis, HLA-associated TCR beta chains showed more clonal expansion and lower generation probabilities than non-associated chains that were equally common. A further reported finding was that TCR beta sequences accurately predicted the HLA-A and HLA-B alleles for most subjects in the first cohort. Correlated functional status among segregating V segments might reflect linkage disequilibrium, but an unknown experimental factor could not be ruled out. Assigning TCR associations to individual alleles was difficult when HLA alleles, especially DR and DQ, strongly co-occurred. At a false discovery rate of 0.05, a later analysis linked roughly 17,000 TCR beta sequences to specific HLA alleles. Roughly uniform sequencing depth across donors was assumed in presence/absence analyses, although this assumption may not hold. HLA typing was unavailable for some donors at each locus, so association tests used only the typed subset. An association between a missense DCLRE1C variant and V-gene and J-gene trimming of TCR beta chains was found in a later genetic analysis and replicated in an independent cohort. Some IMGT-functional V segments, including TRBV6-2 and TRBV6-3, could not be told apart with the 87-base-pair reads, so those segments were excluded. In an earlier analysis of some 640 of the donors, most TCR beta V segments were observed in productive rearrangements about 87% or about 30% of the time, broadly matching IMGT annotations. The sequencing pipeline was judged likely to have produced a cluster of highly shared sequence variants as a technical artifact. It was suggested by the authors that the approach could potentially be generalized to other disease states and immunological phenotypes.

The cohort was made up of approximately 700 healthy bone marrow donors. At the time of sampling, all cohort members were nominally healthy, though unrecorded immune exposures were likely present. The donor was CMV seronegative and belonged to the group of under 400 seronegative cohort members. A peripheral blood sample was collected from each donor, and TCR beta sequencing was performed on peripheral blood mononuclear cells. Genomic DNA extraction from the blood cell samples was performed with the Qiagen DNeasy Blood Extraction Kit. Concerning this clone itself: It lacks a known antigen. Per-base quality was not reported, and no clone a single base away is much larger than it.

Library construction relied on the immunoSEQ multiplex PCR assay. A mixture of 60 forward primers for TCR Vbeta segments and 13 reverse primers for TCR Jbeta segments was used in the multiplex PCR. A multiplex PCR assay on genomic DNA amplified the CDR3 region of rearranged TCR beta genes. On the Illumina HiSeq System, the amplified TCR beta libraries were sequenced as 87-base-pair reads. On the study's bioinformatics: A later analysis counted about 76 million unique TCR beta chains across the 650 to 800 repertoires, and around 9.9 million of these chains were shared by at least two donors. To remove PCR and sequencing errors, raw reads were error-corrected and collapsed into unique sequences using a nearest-neighbor algorithm that merged closely related sequences. V, D and J gene segments were assigned by aligning CDR3 sequences to IMGT reference sequences. For a sequence to be retained, a match of at least six nucleotides was required to both a V gene segment and a J gene segment. A rearrangement counted as productive if the CDR3 had no stop codons and remained in frame with V and J, and every other rearrangement counted as non-productive. CDR3 was defined according to IMGT convention as the region running from the second conserved V-encoded cysteine to the conserved J-encoded phenylalanine. Sequences without an unambiguous match to a single V gene segment were excluded from the earlier analysis of almost 600 of the donors. An earlier analysis of over 450 of the donors classified V segments as functional when productive rearrangements were above 56.7% and as segregating when the standard deviation between donors was above 5%. A statistical classification framework was developed to diagnose cytomegalovirus status using the catalog of TCR beta chain sequences. In a later analysis, V and J genes were assigned by comparing TCR nucleotide sequences against IMGT/GENE-DB human TR gene sequences. The TCRdist pipeline was used in a later analysis to assign CDR3 sequences and most-parsimonious VDJ recombination scenarios. In a later analysis, every TCR beta chain was defined by the combination of its CDR3 amino acid sequence and its V-gene family, and reads without a unique V-gene family were dropped. In a later analysis, 450 to 600 highly shared, low-generation-probability nucleotide sequences were removed to address suspected cross-contamination and a sequencing artifact. For each public chain, a later analysis derived a clonal expansion index from normalized ranks of inferred template counts within each repertoire. A later analysis computed generation probabilities with a VDJ recombination model fitted to out-of-frame rearrangements, and checked the results against IGoR. In a later analysis, TCR-TCR, TCR-HLA and TCR-CMV co-occurrence was scored with hypergeometric tests, and a repertoire-size bias correction was applied to TCR pairs. In a later analysis, false discovery rates were estimated by permuting HLA or CMV assignments 20 times. In a later analysis, co-occurring TCRs were grouped using DBSCAN, and TCRdist sequence similarity was added for clustering within HLA-allele-positive subsets. Repertoires with fewer than 30,000 or more than 120,000 public chains, plus five repertoires with anomalous nucleotide sharing, were excluded from co-occurrence clustering. TCRdb holds this immuneACCESS table with in-frame rearrangements only. Some clones are missing; in checked studies, unresolved V genes explain under half, and the rest has no known cause. The D gene and trimming were derived from the DNA, and the V and J assignments and clone size from that table. This sample has approximately 160,000 clones in its table, and approximately 81% of those were observed once. The ten biggest clones cover about 1.5% of the sample.

The CDR3, cysteine through phenylalanine, is 17 amino acids long. Just the 51-base CDR3 DNA is kept, in frame starting at base 1. Trimming removed 0 bases from V and 3 bases from J; the gene matches leave 8 bases unexplained. From the germline V gene (reference sequence), CDR1 is SGHNT and CDR2 is YYREEE. This TCR came from a male donor in good health and CMV-seronegative. Sequencing was performed on PBMCs. This receptor chain uses TRBV5-4 and TRBJ2-1, with 8 bases matching TRBD2. The DNA is TGTGCCAGCAGCTTGGGGGGGCCTAGCGGGCTCTACAATGAGCAGTTCTTC. This sequence encodes CASSLGGPSGLYNEQFF.